These 14 T cell receptor beta chains were all obtained from the same sample, sequenced in a study of blood T cells in healthy people across ages. A second roughly 7 to 12 cycle PCR used barcoded and J-beta primers. TCRdb re-derived calls from the 5' RACE reads in MiXCR, one entry per CDR3 protein. The sample has approximately 830,000 distinct CDR3 sequences; approximately 65% are singletons. The material sequenced was blood. These receptors were taken from a man younger than 40 in good health.

This rearrangement joins TRBV4-2 to TRBJ2-5; TRBD2 agrees at 7 bases. The CDR3 covers 18 residues. Germline CDR1 is LGHNA and CDR2 is YNFKEQ. V gave up 0 bases and J gave up 1 base; unmatched junction bases: 11. The CDR3 protein is CASSQDRFAGDVQETQYF. For the CDR3, the DNA is TGTGCCAGCAGCCAAGATAGGTTTGCGGGGGATGTCCAAGAGACCCAGTACTTC.

The chain recombines TRBV6-2 or TRBV6-3 with TRBJ2-3; TRBD2 agrees at 8 bases. Trimming cost V 5 bases and J 5 bases; bases outside gene matches: 9. The CDR3 is made up of 15 amino acids. Germline CDR1 and CDR2: MNHEY and SVGEGT. The CDR3 DNA is TGTGCCAGCAGTAGGACGGGGGGGCCGGGAGATACGCAGTATTTT. As protein: CASSRTGGPGDTQYF.

V is TRBV7-8 and J is TRBJ1-4, with a tentative D call TRBD1 (5 bases). Trimming pared 4 bases from V and 7 bases from J, leaving 13 bases between. The CDR3 length is 14 residues. Germline CDR1 reads SGHVS; CDR2 reads FQNEAQ. The CDR3 loop is CASSYLGTPEKLFF. The CDR3 nucleotides read TGTGCCAGCAGCTACCTCGGGACGCCTGAAAAACTGTTTTTT.

This clonotype has just one count. The V call is TRBV11-2, the J call TRBJ2-2; no reliable D call. Deletions cut 7 bases from V and 5 bases from J, with 17 bases between. Per germline, CDR1 SGHAT and CDR2 FQNNGV. The CDR3 spans 15 residues. The CDR3 DNA reads TGTGCCAGCACCGCCGAGAGGACCCGAACCGGGGAGCTGTTTTTT. Its translation is CASTAERTRTGELFF.

The V call is TRBV27, the J call TRBJ1-5, with D perhaps TRBD1 (6 bases). The CDR3 runs to 14 residues. In germline, CDR1 is MNHEY, CDR2 SMNVEV (reference sequence). V was cut by 2 bases and J by 6 bases, with 11 bases left in between. The CDR3 DNA reads TGTGCCAGCAGTTTAGTGGGGGCGAGTCAGCCCCAGCATTTT. Translating it yields CASSLVGASQPQHF.

This clonotype was seen a handful of times. This chain joins TRBV6-5 and TRBJ2-5; TRBD1 agrees at 8 bases. This CDR3 spans 13 amino acids. Germline values: CDR1 MNHEY, CDR2 SVGAGI. V was clipped by 7 bases and J by 5 bases; unmatched bases: 6. The CDR3 coding sequence is TGTGCCAGCACCGGACAGGGTAGCGAGACCCAGTACTTC. It codes for CASTGQGSETQYF.

This clonotype was seen a few times. This chain joins TRBV7-2 and TRBJ1-6; D is undetermined. Trimming cost V 5 bases and J 6 bases, with 20 bases left between them. Germline CDR1 reads SGHTA; CDR2 reads FQGNSA. The CDR3 totals 17 residues. CDR3 amino acids: CASSQRGGPTGNSPLHF. The CDR3 DNA reads as TGTGCCAGCAGCCAGCGTGGTGGACCGACGGGTAATTCACCCCTCCACTTT.

The chain combines TRBV2 with TRBJ2-7; a weak D match, TRBD1 (6 bases). CDR3 length equals 13 residues. Trimming shortened V by 8 bases and J by 2 bases, and 13 bases separated the two germline ends. Germline values: CDR1 SNHLY, CDR2 FYNNEI. This chain's CDR3 is CASEYRVTYEQYF. Here the CDR3 DNA reads TGTGCCAGCGAATACAGGGTTACCTACGAGCAGTACTTC. Variable domain in full (rest from reference TRBV2 and TRBJ2-7): EPEVTQTPSHQVTQMGQEVILRCVPISNHLYFYWYRQILGQKVEFLVSFYNNEISEKSEIFDDQFSVERPDGSNFTLKIRSTKLEDSAMYFCASEYRVTYEQYFGPGTRLTVT.

The rearrangement uses TRBV12-3 or TRBV12-4 and TRBJ2-7; tentatively, D is TRBD1 (6 bases). CDR3 size: 16 residues. Trimming took 2 bases from V and 1 from J, leaving 15 bases between them. CDR3 coding DNA: TGTGCCAGCAGTTTACTCTCAGGGGAGTTGTCCTACGAGCAGTACTTC. Translation gives CASSLLSGELSYEQYF.

This rearrangement joins TRBV4-2 to TRBJ1-1, with D possibly matching TRBD1 (5 bases). CDR1 and CDR2 from the germline V gene are LGHNA and YNFKEQ. The CDR3 has 15 amino acids. Trimming removed 0 bases from V and 11 bases from J, with 19 bases in between. The CDR3 DNA sequence: TGTGCCAGCAGCCAAGATGGCAGGGTGGAGGGATTGGCTTTCTTT. It encodes CASSQDGRVEGLAFF.

This clonotype was recorded a few times. The gene calls are TRBV20-1 and TRBJ2-7; 10 nucleotides agree with TRBD1. The CDR3 is 14 residues long. Germline CDR1 and CDR2: DFQATT and SNEGSKA (reference sequence). V gave up 5 bases and J gave up 4 bases; unmatched junction bases: 8. CDR3 protein: CSASMDRGLYEQYF. In nucleotides, the CDR3 is TGCAGTGCTTCCATGGACAGGGGGTTGTACGAGCAGTACTTC.

The chain carries TRBV7-3 and TRBJ1-2; D is undetermined. The CDR3 sequence is 14 residues long. Trimming left V 4 bases short and J 5 bases short, with 14 bases between. The germline V gene encodes CDR1 SGHTA and CDR2 FQGTGA. The CDR3 region has the DNA TGTGCCAGCAGCTCCGACCCGAGGGATTATGGCTACACCTTC. It is translated as CASSSDPRDYGYTF. The full variable domain, rest sourced from reference TRBV7-3 and TRBJ1-2, is GAGVSQTPSNKVTEKGKYVELRCDPISGHTALYWYRQSLGQGPEFLIYFQGTGAADDSGLPNDRFFAVRPEGSVSTLKIQRTERGDSAVYLCASSSDPRDYGYTFGSGTRLTVV.

A single count supports this clonotype. The J gene is TRBJ2-5, the V gene TRBV20-1; 13 nucleotides line up with TRBD2. Germline loops: CDR1 DFQATT, CDR2 SNEGSKA (reference sequence). V lost 6 bases, J lost 1 base, and 8 bases stayed unmatched. The CDR3 spans 16 residues. Here the CDR3 DNA reads TGCAGTGCCATAGGGACTAGCGGGAAATCCCAAGAGACCCAGTACTTC. Its translation is CSAIGTSGKSQETQYF.

The V call is TRBV4-2, the J call TRBJ2-7; TRBD1 aligns across 7 bases. Germline lookup yields CDR1 LGHNA and CDR2 YNFKEQ. The CDR3 covers 13 residues. V lost 6 bases to trimming and J lost 12 bases; unmatched junction nucleotides: 14. The CDR3 sequence: CASRGGQQMPSYF. As DNA, the CDR3 is TGTGCCAGCAGAGGGGGACAGCAAATGCCATCGTACTTC.